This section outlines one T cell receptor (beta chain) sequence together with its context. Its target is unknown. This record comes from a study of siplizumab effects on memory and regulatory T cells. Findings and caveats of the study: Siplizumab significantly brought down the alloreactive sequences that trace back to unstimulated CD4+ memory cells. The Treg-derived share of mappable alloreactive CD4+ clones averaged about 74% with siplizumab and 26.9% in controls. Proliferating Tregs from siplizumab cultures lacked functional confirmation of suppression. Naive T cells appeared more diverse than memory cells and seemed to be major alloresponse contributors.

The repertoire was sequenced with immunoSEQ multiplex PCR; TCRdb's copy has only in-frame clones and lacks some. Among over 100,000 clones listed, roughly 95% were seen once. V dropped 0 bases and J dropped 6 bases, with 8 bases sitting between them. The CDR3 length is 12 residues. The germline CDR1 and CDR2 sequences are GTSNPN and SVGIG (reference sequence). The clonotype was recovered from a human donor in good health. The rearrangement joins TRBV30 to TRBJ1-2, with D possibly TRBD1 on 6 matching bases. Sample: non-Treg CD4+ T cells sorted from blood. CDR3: CAWSVGQHGYTF. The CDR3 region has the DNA TGTGCCTGGAGTGTTGGACAGCATGGCTACACCTTC.